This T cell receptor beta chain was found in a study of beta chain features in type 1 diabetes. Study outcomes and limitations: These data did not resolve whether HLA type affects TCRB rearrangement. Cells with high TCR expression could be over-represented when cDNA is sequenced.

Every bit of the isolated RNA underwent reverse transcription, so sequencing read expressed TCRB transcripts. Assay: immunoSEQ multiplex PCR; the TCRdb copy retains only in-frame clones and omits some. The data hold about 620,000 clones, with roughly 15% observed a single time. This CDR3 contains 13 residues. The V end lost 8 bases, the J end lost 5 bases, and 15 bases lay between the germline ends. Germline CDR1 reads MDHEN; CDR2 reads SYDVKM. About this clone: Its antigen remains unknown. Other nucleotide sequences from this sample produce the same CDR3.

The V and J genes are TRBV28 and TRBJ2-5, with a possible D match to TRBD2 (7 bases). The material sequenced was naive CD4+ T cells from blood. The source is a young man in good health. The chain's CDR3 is CASARGGKETQYF. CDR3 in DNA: TGTGCCAGCGCTAGGGGGGGGAAGGAGACCCAGTACTTC.